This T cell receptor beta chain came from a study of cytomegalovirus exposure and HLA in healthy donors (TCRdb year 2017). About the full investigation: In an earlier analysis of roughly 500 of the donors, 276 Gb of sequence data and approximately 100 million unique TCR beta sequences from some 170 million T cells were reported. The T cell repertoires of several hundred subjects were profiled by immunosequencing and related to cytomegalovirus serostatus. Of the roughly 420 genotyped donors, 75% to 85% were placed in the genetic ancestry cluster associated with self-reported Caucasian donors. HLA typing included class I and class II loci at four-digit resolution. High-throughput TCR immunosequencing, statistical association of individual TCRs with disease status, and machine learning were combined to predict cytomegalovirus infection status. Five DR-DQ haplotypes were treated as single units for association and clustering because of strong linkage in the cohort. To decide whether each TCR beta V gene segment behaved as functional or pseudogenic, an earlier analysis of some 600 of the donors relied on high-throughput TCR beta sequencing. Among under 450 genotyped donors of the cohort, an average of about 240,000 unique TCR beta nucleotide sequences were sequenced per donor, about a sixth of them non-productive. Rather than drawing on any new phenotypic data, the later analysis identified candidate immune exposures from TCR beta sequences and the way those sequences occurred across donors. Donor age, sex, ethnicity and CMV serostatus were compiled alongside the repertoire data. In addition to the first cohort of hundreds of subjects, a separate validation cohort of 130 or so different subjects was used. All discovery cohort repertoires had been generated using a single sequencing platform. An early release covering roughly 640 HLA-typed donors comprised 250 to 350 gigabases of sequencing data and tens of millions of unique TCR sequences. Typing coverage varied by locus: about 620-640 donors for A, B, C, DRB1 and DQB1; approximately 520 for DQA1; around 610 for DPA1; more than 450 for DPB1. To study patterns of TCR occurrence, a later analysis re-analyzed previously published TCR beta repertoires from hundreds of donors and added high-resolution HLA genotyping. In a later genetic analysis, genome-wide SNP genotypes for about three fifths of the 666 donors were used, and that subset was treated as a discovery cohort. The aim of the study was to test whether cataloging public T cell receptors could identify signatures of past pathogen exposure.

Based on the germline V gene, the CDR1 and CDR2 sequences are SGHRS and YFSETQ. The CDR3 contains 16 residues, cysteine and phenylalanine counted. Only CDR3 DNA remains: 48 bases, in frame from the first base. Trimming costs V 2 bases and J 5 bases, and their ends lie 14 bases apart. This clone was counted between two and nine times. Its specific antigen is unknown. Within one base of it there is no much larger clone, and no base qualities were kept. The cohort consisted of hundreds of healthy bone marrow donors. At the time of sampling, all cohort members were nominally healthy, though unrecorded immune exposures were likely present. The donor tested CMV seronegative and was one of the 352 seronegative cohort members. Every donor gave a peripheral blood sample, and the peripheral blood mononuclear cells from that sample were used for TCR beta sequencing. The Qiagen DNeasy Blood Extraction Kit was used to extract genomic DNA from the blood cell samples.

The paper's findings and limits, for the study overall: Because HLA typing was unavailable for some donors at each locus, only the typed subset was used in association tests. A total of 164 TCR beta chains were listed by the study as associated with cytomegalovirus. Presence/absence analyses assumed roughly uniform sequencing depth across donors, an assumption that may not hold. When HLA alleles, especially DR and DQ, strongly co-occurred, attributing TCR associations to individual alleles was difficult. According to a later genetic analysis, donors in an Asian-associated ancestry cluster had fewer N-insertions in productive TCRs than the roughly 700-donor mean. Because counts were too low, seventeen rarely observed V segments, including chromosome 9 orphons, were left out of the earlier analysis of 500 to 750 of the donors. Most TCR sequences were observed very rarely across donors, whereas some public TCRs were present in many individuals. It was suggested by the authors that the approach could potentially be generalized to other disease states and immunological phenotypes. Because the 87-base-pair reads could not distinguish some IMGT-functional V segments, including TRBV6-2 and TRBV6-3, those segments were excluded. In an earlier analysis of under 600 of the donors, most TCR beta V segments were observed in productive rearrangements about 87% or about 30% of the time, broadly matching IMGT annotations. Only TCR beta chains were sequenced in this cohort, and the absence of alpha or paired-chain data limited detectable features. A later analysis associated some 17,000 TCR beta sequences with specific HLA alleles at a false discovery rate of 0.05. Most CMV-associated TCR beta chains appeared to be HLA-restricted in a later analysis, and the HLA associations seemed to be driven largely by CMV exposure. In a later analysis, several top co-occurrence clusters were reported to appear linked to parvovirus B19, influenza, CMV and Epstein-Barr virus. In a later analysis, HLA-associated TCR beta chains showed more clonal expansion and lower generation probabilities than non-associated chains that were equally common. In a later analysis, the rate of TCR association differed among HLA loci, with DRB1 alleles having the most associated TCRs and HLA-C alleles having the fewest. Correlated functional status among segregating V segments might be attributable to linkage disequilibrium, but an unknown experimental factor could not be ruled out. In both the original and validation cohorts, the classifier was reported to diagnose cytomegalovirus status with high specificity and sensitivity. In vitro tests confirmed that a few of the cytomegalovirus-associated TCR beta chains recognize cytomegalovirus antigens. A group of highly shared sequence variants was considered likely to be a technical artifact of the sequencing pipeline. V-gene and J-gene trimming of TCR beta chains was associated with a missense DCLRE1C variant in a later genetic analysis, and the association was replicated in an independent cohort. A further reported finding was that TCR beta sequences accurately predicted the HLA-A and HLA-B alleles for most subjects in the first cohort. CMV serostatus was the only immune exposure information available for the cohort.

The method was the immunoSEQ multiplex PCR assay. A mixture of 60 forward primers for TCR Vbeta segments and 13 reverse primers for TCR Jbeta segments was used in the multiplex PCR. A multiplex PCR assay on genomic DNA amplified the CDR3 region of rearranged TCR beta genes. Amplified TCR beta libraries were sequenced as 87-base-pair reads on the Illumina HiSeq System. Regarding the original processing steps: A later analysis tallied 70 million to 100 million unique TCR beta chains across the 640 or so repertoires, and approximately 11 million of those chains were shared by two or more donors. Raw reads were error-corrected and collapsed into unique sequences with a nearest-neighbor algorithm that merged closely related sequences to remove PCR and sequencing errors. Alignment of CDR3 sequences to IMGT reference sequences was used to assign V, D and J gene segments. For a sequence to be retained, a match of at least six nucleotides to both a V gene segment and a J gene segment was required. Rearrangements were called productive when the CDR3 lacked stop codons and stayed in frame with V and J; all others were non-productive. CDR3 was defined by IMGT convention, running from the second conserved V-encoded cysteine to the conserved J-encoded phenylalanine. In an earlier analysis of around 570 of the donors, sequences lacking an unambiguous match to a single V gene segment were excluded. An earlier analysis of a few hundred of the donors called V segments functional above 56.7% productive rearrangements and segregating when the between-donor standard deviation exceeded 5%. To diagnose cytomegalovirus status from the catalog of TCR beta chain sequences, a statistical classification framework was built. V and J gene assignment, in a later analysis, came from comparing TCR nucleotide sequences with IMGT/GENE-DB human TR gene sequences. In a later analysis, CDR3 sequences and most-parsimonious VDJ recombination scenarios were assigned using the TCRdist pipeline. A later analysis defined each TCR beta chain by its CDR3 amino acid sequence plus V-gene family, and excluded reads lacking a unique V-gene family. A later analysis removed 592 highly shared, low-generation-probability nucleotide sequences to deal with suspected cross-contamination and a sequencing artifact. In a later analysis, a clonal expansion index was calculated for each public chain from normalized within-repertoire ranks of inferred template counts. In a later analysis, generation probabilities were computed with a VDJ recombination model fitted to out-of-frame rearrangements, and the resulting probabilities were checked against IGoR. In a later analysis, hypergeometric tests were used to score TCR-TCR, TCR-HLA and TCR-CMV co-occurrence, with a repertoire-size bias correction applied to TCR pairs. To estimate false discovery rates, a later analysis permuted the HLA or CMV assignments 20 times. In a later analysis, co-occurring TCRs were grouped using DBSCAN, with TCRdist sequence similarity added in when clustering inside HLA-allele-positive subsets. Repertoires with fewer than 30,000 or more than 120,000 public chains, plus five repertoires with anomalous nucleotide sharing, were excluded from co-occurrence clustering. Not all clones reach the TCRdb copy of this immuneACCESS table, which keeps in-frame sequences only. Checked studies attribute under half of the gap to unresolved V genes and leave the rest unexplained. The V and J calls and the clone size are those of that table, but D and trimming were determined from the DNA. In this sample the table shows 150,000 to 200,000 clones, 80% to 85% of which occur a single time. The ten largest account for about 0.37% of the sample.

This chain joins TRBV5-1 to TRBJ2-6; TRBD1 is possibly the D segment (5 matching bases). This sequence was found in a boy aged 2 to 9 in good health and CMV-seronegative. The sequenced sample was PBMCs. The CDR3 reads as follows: CASSFQDISRANVLTF. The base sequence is TGCGCCAGCAGCTTCCAGGACATTTCGAGGGCCAACGTCCTGACTTTC.